The rows below give T cell receptor beta chains drawn from one sample of a study of blood T cell repertoires in COVID-19. The method was immunoSEQ multiplex PCR; TCRdb's version includes in-frame clones alone and lacks a portion of them. Of some 180,000 clones in the sample, about 83% were seen once. The sample comprised peripheral blood. The source is a woman older than 75 with acute or convalescent COVID-19. Each CDR3 is given without its conserved first and last residue. Clone size appears in some rows only: once, few, many, or a class for an expanded clone.

size: -
J: TRBJ1-5
V: TRBV28
CDR3: ASSTPGDSNQPQH

size: -
J: TRBJ1-6
V: TRBV18
CDR3: ASSNGQGDNSPLH

size: -
J: TRBJ2-4
V: TRBV6-1
CDR3: ASSDGGARDIQY

size: -
J: TRBJ1-2
V: TRBV30
CDR3: AWSPSSTGVGYT

size: -
J: TRBJ2-3
V: TRBV4-2
CDR3: ASSQDRGFSTDTQY

size: few
J: TRBJ1-4
V: TRBV11-3
CDR3: ASSFLVGHNEKLF

size: once
J: TRBJ2-5
V: TRBV30
CDR3: AWSVISETQY

size: -
J: TRBJ2-7
V: TRBV7-2
CDR3: ASSTQTQGAYEQY

size: -
J: TRBJ1-1
V: TRBV28
CDR3: ASSSRLNTEAF

size: -
J: TRBJ2-3
V: TRBV7-2
CDR3: ASSLAAGATDTQY

size: -
J: TRBJ2-7
V: TRBV29-1
CDR3: SVDSGYEQY

size: once
J: TRBJ2-5
V: TRBV5-1
CDR3: ASSLATGRQETQY

size: -
J: TRBJ2-4
V: TRBV11-2
CDR3: ASSPGQGYNLRNIQY

size: -
J: TRBJ1-1
V: TRBV6-9
CDR3: ASSYSRGNTEAF

size: -
J: TRBJ2-5
V: TRBV2
CDR3: ASSEGPGAKY

size: -
J: TRBJ2-5
V: TRBV6-5
CDR3: ASEYGGRQETQY